Sequencing of this TCR beta chain was carried out in a study of T cell responses to AZD1222 COVID-19 vaccine. Produced via immunoSEQ multiplex PCR; TCRdb's table is partial and in-frame only. The profile shows approximately 130,000 clones, around 89% of them singletons. CDR3 length equals 13 residues. V lost 6 bases and J lost 13; bases outside the gene matches: 8. The sequence was collected from an adult in good health. This specimen was peripheral blood, taken on day 0 of MenACWY control vaccination. The V and J genes are TRBV12-3 or TRBV12-4 and TRBJ2-1, with 11 bases aligning to TRBD2. The CDR3 loop reads CASRETSGISQFF. CDR3 coding DNA: TGTGCCAGCAGGGAGACTAGCGGGATATCTCAGTTCTTC.